This T cell receptor (beta chain) came from a study of T-cell reconstitution after alpha-beta-depleted transplantation in children. J lost 6 bases, V lost 4 bases, and 4 bases had no gene match. CDR3 length: 15 residues. Construction of the TCRbeta library involved unique molecular identifiers. TCRdb re-derived calls from the PCR reads in MiXCR, one entry per CDR3 protein. The sample carries approximately 590,000 distinct CDR3 sequences, about 10% recorded once. This clonotype appeared many times. This sequence was found in a human donor who donated a stem cell graft to a child with acute myeloid leukemia. The sequencing used PBMCs from the stem cell graft donor, collected from the stem cell graft. This sequence joins TRBV12-3 or TRBV12-4 and TRBJ2-1, with 12 bases that match TRBD2. The CDR3 protein is CASSSASGRANEQFF. The CDR3 DNA sequence: TGTGCCAGCAGTTCCGCTAGCGGGAGGGCCAATGAGCAGTTCTTC.